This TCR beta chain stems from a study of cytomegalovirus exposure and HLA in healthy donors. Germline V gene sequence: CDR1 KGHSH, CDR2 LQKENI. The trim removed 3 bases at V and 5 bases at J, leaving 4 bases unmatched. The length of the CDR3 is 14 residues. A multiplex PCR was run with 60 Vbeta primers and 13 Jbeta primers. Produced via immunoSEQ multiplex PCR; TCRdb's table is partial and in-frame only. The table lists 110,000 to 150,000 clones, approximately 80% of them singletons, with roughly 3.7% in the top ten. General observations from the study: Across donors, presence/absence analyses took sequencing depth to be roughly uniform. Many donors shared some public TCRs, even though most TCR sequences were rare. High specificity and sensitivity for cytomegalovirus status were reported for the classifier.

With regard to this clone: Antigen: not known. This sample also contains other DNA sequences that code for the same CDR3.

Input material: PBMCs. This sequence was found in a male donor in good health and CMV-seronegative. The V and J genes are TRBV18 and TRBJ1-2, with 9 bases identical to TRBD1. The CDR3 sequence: CASSPGQGDYGYTF. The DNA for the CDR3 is TGTGCCAGCTCACCGGGACAGGGAGATTATGGCTACACCTTC.